These 22 T cell receptor beta chains share one sample of origin, sequenced in a study of somatic mutations in cytotoxic T cells in rheumatoid arthritis. Profiled with immunoSEQ multiplex PCR; TCRdb holds only in-frame clones, not every one. Seen here are around 19,000 clones, about 65% observed once, and the top ten hold 15% to 20%. What was sequenced was CD8+ T cells sorted from blood. The receptor source for this set is an adult with rheumatoid arthritis.

This chain joins TRBV25-1 and TRBJ2-5; D unclear. The better agreement between TRBJ2-7 and the DNA end casts doubt on the J call. CDR3 length equals 12 residues. Germline values: CDR1 MGHDK, CDR2 SYGVNS. CDR3 residues: CASTPGSHEQYF. The CDR3 nucleotides read TGTGCCAGCACACCTGGATCCCACGAGCAGTACTTC.

This clone was seen a handful of times. This rearrangement joins TRBV13 to TRBJ2-5; D possibly corresponds to TRBD2 (7 bases). V was trimmed by 4 bases and J by 2 bases, leaving 11 bases between them. The CDR3 runs to 14 residues. The germline V gene encodes CDR1 PRHDT and CDR2 FYEKMQ (reference sequence). CDR3 residues: CASSWRGPQETQYF. In nucleotides, the CDR3 is TGTGCCAGCAGCTGGCGGGGGCCGCAAGAGACCCAGTACTTC.

This clone has a handful of counts. The chain carries TRBV9 and TRBJ2-4; 7 bases agree with TRBD2. The V and J ends lost 3 bases and 8 bases, in that order; junction bases with no gene match: 5. The CDR3 covers 13 residues. Germline CDR1 and CDR2: SGDLS and YYNGEE. CDR3: CASSAGGWDIQYF. The CDR3 DNA reads as TGTGCCAGCAGCGCCGGGGGGTGGGACATTCAGTACTTC. The complete variable domain, with remaining parts taken from reference TRBV9 and TRBJ2-4, reads DSGVTQTPKHLITATGQRVTLRCSPRSGDLSVYWYQQSLDQGLQFLIQYYNGEERAKGNILERFSAQQFPDLHSELNLSSLELGDSALYFCASSAGGWDIQYFGAGTRLSVL.

This clone came up once. V gene TRBV27 combines with J gene TRBJ2-6; unclear D gene. V shed 6 bases and J shed 0 bases, with 15 bases lying between them. Germline V lookup: CDR1 MNHEY, CDR2 SMNVEV (reference sequence). This CDR3 comprises 17 residues. This CDR3 reads CASSTSVGDSGANVLTF. DNA of the CDR3: TGTGCCAGCAGCACCTCCGTTGGGGACTCTGGGGCCAACGTCCTGACTTTC.

The chain joins TRBV7-6 to TRBJ2-3; D is unclear. This CDR3 has 13 amino acids. Germline lookup yields CDR1 SGHVS and CDR2 FNYEAQ. V was pared by 8 bases and J by 0 bases, with 9 bases between. CDR3 sequence (DNA): TGTGCCAGCGTAGACGCTAGCACAGATACGCAGTATTTT. It translates to CASVDASTDTQYF. Full variable domain (rest looked up from reference TRBV7-6 and TRBJ2-3): GAGVSQSPRYKVTKRGQDVALRCDPISGHVSLYWYRQALGQGPEFLTYFNYEAQQDKSGLPNDRFSAERPEGSISTLTIQRTEQRDSAMYRCASVDASTDTQYFGPGTRLTVL.

By sample fraction, this clone is medium-sized. The V call is TRBV2, the J call TRBJ2-7; possibly TRBD1 for D (5 bases). Germline V gives CDR1 SNHLY, CDR2 FYNNEI. The CDR3 sequence is 14 residues long. V shed 3 bases and J shed 2 bases, with 11 bases lying between them. The DNA of the CDR3 is TGTGCCAGCAGTGACGGCAGGGTTACCTACGAGCAGTACTTC. It yields the protein CASSDGRVTYEQYF.

The sample holds a few counts of this clone. V gene TRBV19 combines with J gene TRBJ2-7, with TRBD1 as a possible D gene (5 bases). V gave up 10 bases and J gave up 0 bases, with 13 bases separating them. Germline V gene sequence: CDR1 LNHDA, CDR2 SQIVND (reference sequence). This CDR3 contains 13 residues. The CDR3 DNA reads as TGTGCCACCCAAGAGGACAACTCCTACGAGCAGTACTTC. Its protein is CATQEDNSYEQYF.

The rearrangement links TRBV7-9 to TRBJ2-7; a weak D match, TRBD1 (6 bases). CDR1 is SEHNR, CDR2 FQNEAQ, per germline (reference sequence). With 6 bases removed from V and 1 base from J, the gap between germline ends came to 13 bases. The CDR3 contains 14 residues. CDR3 protein: CASRQGQQSYEQYF. CDR3 sequence (DNA): TGTGCCAGCAGACAAGGACAGCAATCCTACGAGCAGTACTTC.

The table lists this clone with a count of one. The chain combines TRBV2 with TRBJ2-5; TRBD1 or TRBD2 may be the D gene (5 bases each). V lost 2 bases and J 5 bases, leaving 6 bases between the germline ends. Per the germline V gene, CDR1 is SNHLY and CDR2 is FYNNEI. This CDR3 is built from 12 residues. CDR3 protein: CASSEWGETQYF. DNA of the CDR3: TGTGCCAGCAGTGAATGGGGGGAGACCCAGTACTTC.

The V and J genes are TRBV30 and TRBJ2-1; no firm D call. Trimming cost V 1 base and J 0 bases, with 7 bases left between them. Germline CDR1 GTSNPN, CDR2 SVGIG (reference sequence). This CDR3 comprises 14 residues. CDR3 nucleotides: TGTGCCTGGAGTGGGGCAGACTCCTACAATGAGCAGTTCTTC. This encodes CAWSGADSYNEQFF.

The rearrangement joins TRBV28 to TRBJ2-1; D is perhaps TRBD2 (5 bases). Germline loops: CDR1 MDHEN, CDR2 SYDVKM. Between the trimmed V and J ends, which lost 4 bases and 2 bases, there was a span of 9 bases. This CDR3 spans 14 amino acids. CDR3: CASSSTGTYNEQFF. The CDR3 DNA is TGTGCCAGCAGTTCCACCGGGACCTACAATGAGCAGTTCTTC.

This clone was detected a few times. The chain employs TRBV29-1 and TRBJ2-5, with D perhaps TRBD1 (6 bases). The length of the CDR3 is 16 residues. The V gene lost 0 bases and the J gene lost 1 base, with 15 bases spanning the gap. CDR1 and CDR2 (germline): SQVTM, ANQGSEA. CDR3 in amino acids: CSVEDWGRDLQETQYF. The CDR3 nucleotides read TGCAGCGTTGAAGATTGGGGGCGTGACCTCCAAGAGACCCAGTACTTC. Combining the CDR3 with reference TRBV29-1 and TRBJ2-5 gives the whole variable domain SAVISQKPSRDICQRGTSLTIQCQVDSQVTMMFWYRQQPGQSLTLIATANQGSEATYESGFVIDKFPISRPNLTFSTLTVSNMSPEDSSIYLCSVEDWGRDLQETQYFGPGTRLLVL.

This sequence joins TRBV2 and TRBJ2-7; TRBD2 matches at 7 bases. J was trimmed by 7 bases and V by 9 bases; bases with no gene match: 12. CDR1 and CDR2 (germline): SNHLY, FYNNEI. The CDR3 contains 13 residues. CDR3 amino acids: CARGGDGAWEQYF. For the CDR3, the DNA is TGTGCCAGGGGGGGGGACGGTGCTTGGGAGCAGTACTTC.

This chain links TRBV28 with TRBJ2-5; 7 positions agree with TRBD1. Germline lookup yields CDR1 MDHEN and CDR2 SYDVKM. V was clipped by 6 bases and J by 3 bases; unmatched bases: 7. The CDR3 covers 14 residues. This CDR3 reads CASSGDSLKETQYF. CDR3 nucleotide sequence: TGTGCCAGCAGCGGGGACAGCCTAAAAGAGACCCAGTACTTC.

The sample holds a few counts of this clone. The chain has TRBV6-4 and TRBJ1-1, with 8 bases that match TRBD1. The CDR3 extends over 13 amino acids. Germline CDR1 MRHNA, CDR2 SNTAGT. Unmatched junction bases numbered 3, after V lost 1 base and J lost 8 bases. The CDR3 DNA reads as TGTGCCAGCAGTGACTTCGGGACAGGAGAAGCTTTCTTT. It yields the protein CASSDFGTGEAFF.

The V call is TRBV28, the J call TRBJ2-7, with no clear D. Per germline, CDR1 MDHEN and CDR2 SYDVKM. The CDR3 is 11 residues long. Trimming removed 5 bases from V and 4 bases from J, with 6 bases in between. DNA of the CDR3: TGTGCCAGCAGTCCCCTTTACGAGCAGTACTTC. It specifies CASSPLYEQYF.

This chain links TRBV10-2 with TRBJ1-6; D is undetermined. This CDR3 is 12 amino acids long. Germline assignment: CDR1 WSHSY and CDR2 SAAADI. Trimming took 5 bases from V and 8 from J, leaving 7 bases between them. CDR3 sequence: CASSYPDSPLHF. The CDR3 region has the DNA TGCGCCAGCAGTTATCCGGATTCACCCCTCCACTTT.

This clone was counted between two and nine times. As DNA, the CDR3 is TGTGCTAGTGGTTTAGGGACAGGGGCCGGAGAGACCCAGTACTTC. This sequence encodes CASGLGTGAGETQYF. This chain connects TRBV12-5 to TRBJ2-5; TRBD1 agrees at 10 bases. This CDR3 comprises 15 residues. With 3 bases clipped from V and 4 bases from J, the junction kept 5 bases outside the gene matches. CDR1 is LGHNT and CDR2 is FRNRAP in the germline V gene.

The chain couples TRBV6-6 to TRBJ2-7; 8 positions match TRBD1. CDR3 length: 14 residues. V was pared by 0 bases and J by 2 bases, with 0 bases of the junction left unmatched. The germline CDR1 and CDR2 sequences are MNHNY and SVGAGI (reference sequence). The CDR3 nucleotides are TGTGCCAGCAGTTACTCGGACAGGGCCTACGAGCAGTACTTC. Translated, it gives CASSYSDRAYEQYF.

This rearrangement joins TRBV5-6 to TRBJ2-1, with D possibly matching TRBD2 (5 bases). Germline CDR1 and CDR2: SGHDT and YYEEEE. CDR3 size: 14 residues. The V end lost 4 bases, the J end lost 1 base, and 9 bases lay between the germline ends. As DNA, the CDR3 is TGTGCCAGCAGCGTGCGAGGGTCCTACAATGAGCAGTTCTTC. The encoded protein is CASSVRGSYNEQFF.

The J gene is TRBJ2-3, the V gene TRBV15; D is ambiguous. The CDR3 covers 14 residues. Germline values: CDR1 LNHNV, CDR2 YYDKDF (reference sequence). V was shortened by 1 base and J by 0 bases, with 5 bases between the two germline ends. The CDR3 sequence: CATSRAGSTDTQYF. The CDR3 nucleotides read TGTGCCACCAGCAGAGCTGGGAGCACAGATACGCAGTATTTT.

The CDR3 bases are TGTGCCAGTAGCCCTATGGGTGGGGGCACAGATACGCAGTATTTT. Its protein is CASSPMGGGTDTQYF. V and J are TRBV19 and TRBJ2-3, with D uncertain. The CDR3 length is 15 residues. V was shortened by 6 bases and J by 1 base, with 14 bases between the two germline ends. Looked up from germline, CDR1 is LNHDA and CDR2 is SQIVND (reference sequence).